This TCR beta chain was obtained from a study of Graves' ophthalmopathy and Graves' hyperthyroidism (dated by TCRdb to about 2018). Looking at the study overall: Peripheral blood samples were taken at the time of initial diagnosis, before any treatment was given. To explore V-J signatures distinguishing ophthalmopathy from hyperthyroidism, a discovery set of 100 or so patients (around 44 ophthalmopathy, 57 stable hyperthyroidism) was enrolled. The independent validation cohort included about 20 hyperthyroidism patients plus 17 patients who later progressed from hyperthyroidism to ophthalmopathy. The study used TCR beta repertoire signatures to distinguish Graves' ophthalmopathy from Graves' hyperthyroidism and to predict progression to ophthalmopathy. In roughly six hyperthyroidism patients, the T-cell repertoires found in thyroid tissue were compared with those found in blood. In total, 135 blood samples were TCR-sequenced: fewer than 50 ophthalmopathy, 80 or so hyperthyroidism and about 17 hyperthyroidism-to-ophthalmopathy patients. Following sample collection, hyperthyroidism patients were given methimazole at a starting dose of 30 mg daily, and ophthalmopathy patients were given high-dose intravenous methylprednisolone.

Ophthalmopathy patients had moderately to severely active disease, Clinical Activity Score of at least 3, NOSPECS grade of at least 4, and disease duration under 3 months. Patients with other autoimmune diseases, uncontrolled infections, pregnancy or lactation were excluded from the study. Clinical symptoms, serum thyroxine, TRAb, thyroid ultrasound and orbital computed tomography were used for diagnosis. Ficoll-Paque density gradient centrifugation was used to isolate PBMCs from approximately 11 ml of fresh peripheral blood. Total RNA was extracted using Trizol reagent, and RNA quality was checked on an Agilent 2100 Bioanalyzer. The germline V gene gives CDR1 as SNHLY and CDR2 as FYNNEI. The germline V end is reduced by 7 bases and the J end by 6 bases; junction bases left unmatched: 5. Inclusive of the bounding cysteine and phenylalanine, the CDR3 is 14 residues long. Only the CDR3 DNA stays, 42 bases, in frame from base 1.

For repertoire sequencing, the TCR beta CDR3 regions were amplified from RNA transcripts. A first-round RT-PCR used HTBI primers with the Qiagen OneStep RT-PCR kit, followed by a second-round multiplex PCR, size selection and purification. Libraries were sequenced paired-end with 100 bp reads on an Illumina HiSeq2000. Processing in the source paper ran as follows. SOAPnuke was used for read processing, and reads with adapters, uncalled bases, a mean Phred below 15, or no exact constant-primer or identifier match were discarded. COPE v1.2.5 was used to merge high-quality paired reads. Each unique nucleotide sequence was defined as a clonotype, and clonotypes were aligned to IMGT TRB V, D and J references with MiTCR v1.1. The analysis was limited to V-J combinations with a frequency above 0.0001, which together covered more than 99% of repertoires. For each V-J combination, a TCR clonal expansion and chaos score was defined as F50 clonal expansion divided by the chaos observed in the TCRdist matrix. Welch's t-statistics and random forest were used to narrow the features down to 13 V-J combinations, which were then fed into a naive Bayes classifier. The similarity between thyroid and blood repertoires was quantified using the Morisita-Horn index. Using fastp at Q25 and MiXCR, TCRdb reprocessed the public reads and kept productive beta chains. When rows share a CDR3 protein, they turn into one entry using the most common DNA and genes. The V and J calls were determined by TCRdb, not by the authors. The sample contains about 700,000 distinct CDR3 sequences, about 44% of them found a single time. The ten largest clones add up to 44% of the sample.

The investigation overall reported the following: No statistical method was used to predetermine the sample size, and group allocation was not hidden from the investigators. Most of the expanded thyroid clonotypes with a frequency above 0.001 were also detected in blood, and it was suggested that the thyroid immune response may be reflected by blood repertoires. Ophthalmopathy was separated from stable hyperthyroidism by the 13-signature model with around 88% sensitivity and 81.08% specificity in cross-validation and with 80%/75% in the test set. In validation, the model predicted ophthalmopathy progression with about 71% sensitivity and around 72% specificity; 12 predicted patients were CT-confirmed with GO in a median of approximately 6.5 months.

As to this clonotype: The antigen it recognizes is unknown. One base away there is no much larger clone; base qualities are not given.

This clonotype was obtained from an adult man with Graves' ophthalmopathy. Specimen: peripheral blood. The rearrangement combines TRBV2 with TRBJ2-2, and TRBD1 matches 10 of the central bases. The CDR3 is CASKPGTGAGELFF. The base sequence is TGTGCCAGCAAACCCGGGACAGGGGCCGGGGAGCTGTTTTTT.